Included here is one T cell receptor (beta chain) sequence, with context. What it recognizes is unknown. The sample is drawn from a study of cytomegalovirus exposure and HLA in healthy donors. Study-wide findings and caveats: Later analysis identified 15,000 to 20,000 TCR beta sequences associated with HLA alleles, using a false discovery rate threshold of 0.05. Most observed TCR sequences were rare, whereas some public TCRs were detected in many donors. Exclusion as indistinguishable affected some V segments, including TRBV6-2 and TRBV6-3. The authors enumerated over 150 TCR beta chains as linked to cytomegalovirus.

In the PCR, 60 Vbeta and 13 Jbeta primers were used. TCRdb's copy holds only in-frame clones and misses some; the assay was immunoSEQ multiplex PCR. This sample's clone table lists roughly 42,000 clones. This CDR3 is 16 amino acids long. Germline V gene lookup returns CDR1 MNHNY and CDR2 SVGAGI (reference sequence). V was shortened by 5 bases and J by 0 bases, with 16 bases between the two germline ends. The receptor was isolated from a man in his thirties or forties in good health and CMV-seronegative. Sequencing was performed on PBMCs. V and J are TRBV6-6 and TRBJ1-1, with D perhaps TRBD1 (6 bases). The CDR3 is CASSVRQGMLNTEAFF. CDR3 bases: TGTGCCAGCAGTGTTCGGCAGGGGATGTTGAACACTGAAGCTTTCTTT.